This T cell receptor beta chain originates from a study of T-cell reconstitution after alpha-beta-depleted transplantation in children. The V gene's germline CDR1 is SGHRS and CDR2 YFSETQ. Trimming removed 0 bases from V and 3 bases from J, with 14 bases in between. The CDR3 spans 16 residues. Study conclusions and caveats: The high TCRbeta diversity at day 60 in some patients came from surviving recipient T cells and thymic progenitors. T cells produced anew were the main source of T-cell counts and diversity one year after transplant. Several hundred graft clones that had expanded were reportedly the source of alpha-beta T cells about two months after transplant.

A TCRbeta library incorporating unique molecular identifiers was prepared. Using its own MiXCR run on the PCR reads, TCRdb lists one record per CDR3 protein. The table records 250,000 to 400,000 distinct CDR3 sequences, approximately 20% of them present only once. A remark on this clonotype: As yet, its antigen is unknown.

This material consisted of PBMCs, mostly from graft donor cells, taken 180 days after TCRalphabeta/CD19-depleted stem cell transplant. The V call is TRBV5-1, the J call TRBJ2-3, with D unclear. The receptor was derived from a male patient younger than 18 who had a stem cell transplant for acute lymphoblastic leukemia, so the T cells may come from the graft donor. The CDR3: CASSLGSPMGTDTQYF. Written as DNA, the CDR3 is TGCGCCAGCAGCTTGGGATCACCCATGGGGACAGATACGCAGTATTTT.